These T cell receptor beta chains were read from a single sample in a study of long-term antiretroviral therapy in people with HIV. Generated by immunoSEQ multiplex PCR, the TCRdb table keeps only in-frame clones and is missing some. The sample includes 2,500 to 3,000 clones, about four fifths seen only once; the top ten take 8.5% to 10%. The sequencing here drew on unsorted PBMCs, taken 0.4 years before starting antiretroviral therapy. These receptors all stem from a woman aged 40 to 50 with HIV. The CDR3 runs from the conserved cysteine through the conserved F or W.

V,J,CDR3
TRBV5-1,TRBJ2-5,CASSLTGGLETQYF
TRBV21-1,TRBJ1-2,CASFLDKGGGPNYGYTF
TRBV6-6,TRBJ1-3,CASSYRQGSGNTIYF
TRBV10-3,TRBJ2-5,CAISESSFPAETQYF
TRBV4-1,TRBJ2-2,CASSQGPGTSFLTGELFF
TRBV7-9,TRBJ2-3,CASSLFGTRFSTDTQYF
TRBV6-5,TRBJ1-5,CASSPQNQPQHF
TRBV5-4,TRBJ2-3,CASSRTGSSTDTQYF
TRBV10-3,TRBJ1-1,CAIRATGTTEAFF
TRBV27,TRBJ2-1,CASSLTIGLVNEQFF
TRBV2,TRBJ2-2,CATEQGVNTGELFF
TRBV7-7,-,CASSLGDPASSYEQYF
TRBV29-1,TRBJ1-4,CSASGTYEKLFF
TRBV5-4,TRBJ2-1,CASSLEGLAGGSYNEQFF
TRBV6-5,TRBJ1-2,CASSSGQGPPYGYTF
TRBV27,TRBJ2-5,CASSLAATQRETQYF
TRBV11-2,TRBJ2-7,CASSSNRGRREQYF
TRBV28,TRBJ2-5,CASHGSDEKTQYF
TRBV28,TRBJ1-1,CASSLTGNWNTEAFF
TRBV6-1,TRBJ1-2,CASSPQGNYGYTF
TRBV5-6,TRBJ2-5,CASSVQSGGETQYF
TRBV7-9,TRBJ2-1,CASSPLVGNHYNEQFF
TRBV7-9,TRBJ2-1,CASSLIGGAKQFF
TRBV27,TRBJ2-2,CASRGSDTGELFF
TRBV5-1,TRBJ2-7,CASSFTSGSDEQYF
TRBV12-5,TRBJ2-2,CASGLGTQLNTGELFF
TRBV19,TRBJ2-7,CASSTGLEQYF
TRBV11-2,TRBJ2-3,CASSLGLAPDTQYF
TRBV7-8,TRBJ1-3,CASSLAGQIRNTIYF
TRBV7-8,TRBJ1-5,CASSLYPGQDQPQHF
TRBV7-8,-,CASSFGRGNEQYF
TRBV9,TRBJ1-4,CASSPRGWLANEKLFF
TRBV28,TRBJ2-3,CASSFQNSGGQYF
TRBV5-4,TRBJ2-5,CASSSMTSGLQETQYF
TRBV7-9,TRBJ2-2,CASSARTSANSNTGELFF
TRBV7-2,TRBJ1-5,CASSLDNDRIKGPQHF